This T cell receptor beta chain was observed in a study of blood T cell repertoires in COVID-19. Study context: Donors in the United States, Italy and Spain gave samples during acute or convalescent COVID-19. From T cells, B-cell-depleted T cells, or PBMCs came the material, which was cDNA or gDNA.

Source study methods: The assay estimated nucleated cells by amplifying reference gene primers. Here immunoSEQ multiplex PCR was the method, and the copy in TCRdb shows in-frame clones only, minus some. V and J calls and clone size are copied from that table; D and trimming were computed from the DNA. This table has 200,000 to 250,000 clones, less than 85% appearing once. The specimen was peripheral blood. The TCR originated in a woman aged 70-85 years with acute or convalescent COVID-19.

The CDR3 nucleotides are TGTGCCAGCAGTGAACCCAGGGGGCTCGGTCAGCCCCAGCATTTT. It codes for CASSEPRGLGQPQHF. The chain links TRBV2 to TRBJ1-5; TRBD1 matches at 8 bases. The CDR3 runs to 15 residues. CDR1 and CDR2 (germline): SNHLY, FYNNEI. Germline trimming cut 2 bases from V and 6 bases from J; bases unmatched to any gene: 6.